The 10 T cell receptor beta chains presented below share a single source sample, sequenced in a study of T-cell reconstitution after alpha-beta-depleted transplantation in children. The TCRbeta library incorporated unique molecular identifiers. One entry per CDR3 protein results from TCRdb running MiXCR on the PCR reads. The sample carries 440,000 or so distinct CDR3 sequences, over 40% recorded once. This specimen was PBMCs, taken before TCRalphabeta/CD19-depleted stem cell transplant. Receptor source: a girl aged 2 to 10 with aplastic anemia, due to receive a stem cell transplant.

The J gene is TRBJ1-5, the V gene TRBV6-1; D uncertain. The ends were cut back, 1 base at V and 6 bases at J, with 7 bases in the middle. The CDR3 runs to 13 residues. Germline loops: CDR1 MNHNS, CDR2 SASEGT. The CDR3: CASSEVNVQPQHF. The CDR3 region has the DNA TGTGCCAGCAGTGAAGTGAACGTTCAGCCCCAGCATTTT.

With regard to this clonotype: A much larger clone sits a single nucleotide away, making a read error possible. The gene calls are TRBV20-1 and TRBJ2-3, with TRBD2 matching over 12 bases. CDR3 size: 15 residues. V was clipped by 3 bases and J by 0 bases; unmatched bases: 1. Germline V CDR1 and CDR2: DFQATT, SNEGSKA (reference sequence). In DNA, the CDR3 is TGCAGTGCTAGGGGGACTAGCGGGAGCACAGATACGCAGTATTTT. This encodes CSARGTSGSTDTQYF.

This clonotype appeared once. The chain uses TRBV5-1 and TRBJ2-7; possibly TRBD1 or TRBD2 for D (7 bases each). Between the trimmed V and J ends, which lost 6 bases and 0 bases, there was a span of 16 bases. The CDR3 has 15 amino acids. The germline gives CDR1 SGHRS, CDR2 YFSETQ. The chain's CDR3 is CASKGGDRRSYEQYF. The CDR3 DNA follows: TGCGCCAGCAAGGGGGGGGACAGACGCTCCTACGAGCAGTACTTC.

This clonotype came up many times. V usage is TRBV25-1 and J usage is TRBJ2-1, with 13 bases that match TRBD2. J was trimmed by 10 bases and V by 8 bases; bases with no gene match: 17. In germline, CDR1 is MGHDK, CDR2 SYGVNS. This CDR3 region has 17 residues. The CDR3 reads CASAGSPGTSGTNEQFF. The CDR3 coding sequence is TGTGCCAGCGCTGGGTCCCCCGGGACTAGCGGGACTAACGAGCAGTTCTTC.

This clonotype was seen only a few times. The chain uses TRBV20-1 and TRBJ2-7; tentative D call: TRBD1 (5 bases). The germline V gene encodes CDR1 DFQATT and CDR2 SNEGSKA (reference sequence). The CDR3 spans 15 residues. Between the trimmed V and J ends, which lost 0 bases and 2 bases, there was a span of 14 bases. The CDR3 loop reads CSARDVRQGTYEQYF. The CDR3 region has the DNA TGCAGTGCTAGAGATGTACGGCAGGGTACCTACGAGCAGTACTTC.

This clonotype came up many times. The rearrangement uses TRBV3-1 and TRBJ1-5; D gene uncertain. V dropped 1 base and J dropped 6 bases, with 7 bases sitting between them. Germline CDR1 and CDR2: LGHDT and YNNKEL (reference sequence). CDR3 length equals 13 residues. For the CDR3, the DNA is TGTGCCAGCAGCCAAGGGGTAACTCAGCCCCAGCATTTT. Protein product: CASSQGVTQPQHF.

V gene TRBV7-2 combines with J gene TRBJ2-7, with a tentative D call TRBD1 (5 bases). With 1 base removed from V and 6 bases from J, the gap between germline ends came to 13 bases. The CDR3 is made up of 14 amino acids. Germline V gene data show CDR1 as SGHTA and CDR2 as FQGNSA. CDR3 sequence reads: CASSLEGSALEQYF. In DNA form, the CDR3 reads TGTGCCAGCAGCTTAGAGGGGTCAGCGCTCGAGCAGTACTTC.

The chain couples TRBV12-3 or TRBV12-4 to TRBJ2-7; tentatively, D is TRBD1 (5 bases). There are 14 residues in the CDR3. V dropped 6 bases and J dropped 2 bases, with 14 bases sitting between them. The CDR3 loop is CASSVKGSPYEQYF. CDR3 nucleotides: TGTGCCAGCAGCGTCAAGGGGTCCCCCTACGAGCAGTACTTC.

This clonotype was detected only a few times. The V call is TRBV7-9, the J call TRBJ1-2; possibly TRBD1 for D (5 bases). V was shortened by 5 bases and J by 10 bases, with 14 bases between the two germline ends. The germline CDR1 and CDR2 sequences are SEHNR and FQNEAQ (reference sequence). This CDR3 has 12 residues. The CDR3 DNA reads as TGTGCCAGCAGCCAGCCAGGGACCTCCTACACCTTC. It yields the protein CASSQPGTSYTF. Complete variable domain (other parts from reference TRBV7-9 and TRBJ1-2): DTGVSQNPRHKITKRGQNVTFRCDPISEHNRLYWYRQTLGQGPEFLTYFQNEAQLEKSRLLSDRFSAERPKGSFSTLEIQRTEQGDSAMYLCASSQPGTSYTFGSGTRLTVV.

This chain joins TRBV20-1 and TRBJ2-1; unclear D gene. Germline loops: CDR1 DFQATT, CDR2 SNEGSKA (reference sequence). Trimming took 0 bases from V and 6 from J, leaving 9 bases between them. There are 13 residues in the CDR3. The CDR3: CSARDLTTNEQFF. The DNA of the CDR3 is TGCAGTGCTAGAGATCTCACTACCAATGAGCAGTTCTTC.